The rows below give T cell receptor beta chains drawn from one sample of a study of T-cell reconstitution after alpha-beta-depleted transplantation in children. Via MiXCR, TCRdb re-called the PCR reads, giving one row per CDR3 protein. The data contain more than 200,000 distinct CDR3 sequences, more than 20% of them seen just once; the ten biggest clones take up 2.6%. This specimen was PBMCs, taken before TCRalphabeta/CD19-depleted stem cell transplant. The source of these receptors is a girl aged 2-10 years with Fanconi anemia, due to receive a stem cell transplant. Both conserved end residues are part of each CDR3. D genes are given only for firm matches. The size field is filled for only some rows; it gives once, few, many or a size class.

cdr3_nt	cdr3_aa	d_call	clone_size	v_call	j_call
TGCAGTGCTAGCGAACCTTTCACAGATACGCAGTATTTT	CSASEPFTDTQYF	-	-	TRBV20-1	TRBJ2-3
TGTGCCAGCAGTTATCCGCTGGGTAGGGGCTGGTCACCCCTCCACTTT	CASSYPLGRGWSPLHF	-	-	TRBV6-5	TRBJ1-6
TGCGCCAGCAGCTTCTGGGGGATGGAGTACCAAGAGACCCAGTACTTC	CASSFWGMEYQETQYF	-	-	TRBV5-1	TRBJ2-5
TGCAGTGCTAGTAAAGGGCAGGGGGAGACCCAGTACTTC	CSASKGQGETQYF	-	few	TRBV20-1	TRBJ2-5
TGTGCCAGCAGTGAAGCCCGGACAGCGCTCTATGGCTACACCTTC	CASSEARTALYGYTF	-	-	TRBV6-1	TRBJ1-2
TGTGCCAGCAGCAAAGAAGTCATAGGGCACGCCTACGAGCAGTACTTC	CASSKEVIGHAYEQYF	-	many	TRBV21-1	TRBJ2-7
TGCAGCGTTGAAGCCAGGCCAAACATTCAGTACTTC	CSVEARPNIQYF	-	few	TRBV29-1	TRBJ2-4
TGTGCCAGCAGCTTAGGGACGGTGAACACCGGGGAGCTGTTTTTT	CASSLGTVNTGELFF	-	many	TRBV11-2	TRBJ2-2
TGTGCCAGCAGCTTAGTTGGTAGCGGGCCAGATACGCAGTATTTT	CASSLVGSGPDTQYF	TRBD2	-	TRBV7-9	TRBJ2-3
TGCAGTGCTAGAGGTAGCGGATCACAGAACTATGGCTACACCTTC	CSARGSGSQNYGYTF	-	many	TRBV20-1	TRBJ1-2
TGCGCCAGCAGCTTTCGGCAGAACTACAATGAGCAGTTCTTC	CASSFRQNYNEQFF	-	-	TRBV5-1	TRBJ2-1
TGTGCCAGCAGCCTTCCAGTCAAACCCACAGATACGCAGTATTTT	CASSLPVKPTDTQYF	-	few	TRBV11-2	TRBJ2-3
TGTGCCAGCAGTTCCGGGACGAGGAAGACCCAGTACTTC	CASSSGTRKTQYF	-	-	TRBV7-6	TRBJ2-5
TGCAGTGCAAACAGGGATTCCTACGAGCAGTACTTC	CSANRDSYEQYF	-	-	TRBV20-1	TRBJ2-7
TGCAGCGGGGTGAATGTGGCTGAGCAGTACTTC	CSGVNVAEQYF	-	many	TRBV29-1	TRBJ2-7
TGCAGTGCTAGAGATGTCAGCCGTCACACCTTC	CSARDVSRHTF	-	-	TRBV20-1	TRBJ1-2
TGTGCCAGCAACGACAGGGGGGACACTTTCACAGATACGCAGTATTTT	CASNDRGDTFTDTQYF	TRBD1	many	TRBV12-3/TRBV12-4	TRBJ2-3